The present T cell receptor (beta chain) was sequenced within a study of blood T cell repertoires in COVID-19. The wider study: In each case, the material was cDNA or gDNA derived from T cells, B-cell-depleted T cells, or PBMCs.

The data were produced by immunoSEQ multiplex PCR, yet TCRdb's version contains in-frame clones alone and is incomplete. The sample yields 150,000 to 200,000 clones, over 75% seen once. The CDR3 sequence is 17 residues long. Germline-derived CDR1 and CDR2 are SGHDT and YYEEEE. Trimming took off 6 bases at V and 4 bases at J, with 25 bases between the two ends. Sequences were obtained from peripheral blood. The V call is TRBV5-6, the J call TRBJ2-5; the D gene is possibly TRBD1 (6 bases). This sequence was found in an older man with active or convalescent COVID-19. As DNA, the CDR3 is TGTGCCAGCAACCCGTTAGGGGCAGGGGTTGTTGTAGAGACCCAGTACTTC. Translated: CASNPLGAGVVVETQYF.